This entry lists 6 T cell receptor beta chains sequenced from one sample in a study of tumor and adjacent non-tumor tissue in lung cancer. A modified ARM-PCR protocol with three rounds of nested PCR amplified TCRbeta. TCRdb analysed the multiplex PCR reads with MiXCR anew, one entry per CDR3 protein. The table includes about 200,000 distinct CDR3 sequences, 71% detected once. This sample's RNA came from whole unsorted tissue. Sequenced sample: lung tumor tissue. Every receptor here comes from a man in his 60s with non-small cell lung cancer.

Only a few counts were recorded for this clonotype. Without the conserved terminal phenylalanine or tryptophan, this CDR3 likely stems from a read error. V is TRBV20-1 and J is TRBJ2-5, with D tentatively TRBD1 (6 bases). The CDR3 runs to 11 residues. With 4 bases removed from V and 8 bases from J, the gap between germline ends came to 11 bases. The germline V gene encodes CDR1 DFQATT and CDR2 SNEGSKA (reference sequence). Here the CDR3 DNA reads TGCAGTGCTATCCGACAGGACACCCAGTACTCC. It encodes CSAIRQDTQYS.

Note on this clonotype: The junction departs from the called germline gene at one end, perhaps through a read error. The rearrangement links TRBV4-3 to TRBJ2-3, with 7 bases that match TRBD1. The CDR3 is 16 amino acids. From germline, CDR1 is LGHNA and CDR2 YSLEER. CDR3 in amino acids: CASSPTGVTSTDTRYF. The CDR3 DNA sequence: TGCGCCAGCAGCCCTACAGGGGTGACCAGCACAGATACGCGGTATTTT.

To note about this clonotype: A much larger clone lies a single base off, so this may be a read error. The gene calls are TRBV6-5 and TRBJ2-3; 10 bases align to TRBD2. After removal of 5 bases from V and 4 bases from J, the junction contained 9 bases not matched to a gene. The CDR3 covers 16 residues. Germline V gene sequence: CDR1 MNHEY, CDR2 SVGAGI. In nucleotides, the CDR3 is TGTGCCAGCAGTGATAGCGGGAGGCCTCGGGCAGATACGCAGTATTTT. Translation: CASSDSGRPRADTQYF.

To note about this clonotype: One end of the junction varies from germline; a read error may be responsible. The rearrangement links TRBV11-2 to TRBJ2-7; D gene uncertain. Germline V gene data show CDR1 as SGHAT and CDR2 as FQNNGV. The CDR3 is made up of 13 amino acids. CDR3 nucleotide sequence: TGTACCAGCAGCTTAGACACGCTCTACGAGCAATATTTC. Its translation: CTSSLDTLYEQYF.

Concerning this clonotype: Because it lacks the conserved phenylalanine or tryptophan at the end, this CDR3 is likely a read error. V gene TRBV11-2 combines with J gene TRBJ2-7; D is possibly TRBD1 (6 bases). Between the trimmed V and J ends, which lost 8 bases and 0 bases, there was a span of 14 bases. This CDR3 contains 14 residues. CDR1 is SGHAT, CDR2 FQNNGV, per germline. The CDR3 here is CASGRGQSSYEQYL. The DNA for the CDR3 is TGTGCCAGCGGCAGGGGACAAAGCTCCTACGAGCAGTACCTC.

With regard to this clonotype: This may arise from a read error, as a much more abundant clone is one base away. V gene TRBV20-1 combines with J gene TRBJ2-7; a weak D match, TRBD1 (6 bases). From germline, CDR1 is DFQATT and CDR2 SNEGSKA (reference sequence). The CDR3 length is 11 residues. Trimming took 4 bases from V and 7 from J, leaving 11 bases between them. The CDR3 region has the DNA TGCAGTGCTACGCAGGGGCGGGAGCAGTACTTC. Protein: CSATQGREQYF.